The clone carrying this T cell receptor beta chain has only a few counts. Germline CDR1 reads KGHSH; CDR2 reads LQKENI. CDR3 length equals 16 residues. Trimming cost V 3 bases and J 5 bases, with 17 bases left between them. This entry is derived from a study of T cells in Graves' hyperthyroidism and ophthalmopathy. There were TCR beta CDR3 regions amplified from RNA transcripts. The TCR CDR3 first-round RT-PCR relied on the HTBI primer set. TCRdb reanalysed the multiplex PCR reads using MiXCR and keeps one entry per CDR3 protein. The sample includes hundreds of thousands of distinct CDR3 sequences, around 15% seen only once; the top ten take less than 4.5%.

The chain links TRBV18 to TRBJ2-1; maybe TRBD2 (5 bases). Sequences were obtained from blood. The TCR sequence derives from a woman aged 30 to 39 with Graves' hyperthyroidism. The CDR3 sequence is CASSPAAGGGNNEQFF. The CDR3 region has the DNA TGTGCCAGCTCACCGGCCGCGGGTGGCGGCAACAATGAGCAGTTCTTC.